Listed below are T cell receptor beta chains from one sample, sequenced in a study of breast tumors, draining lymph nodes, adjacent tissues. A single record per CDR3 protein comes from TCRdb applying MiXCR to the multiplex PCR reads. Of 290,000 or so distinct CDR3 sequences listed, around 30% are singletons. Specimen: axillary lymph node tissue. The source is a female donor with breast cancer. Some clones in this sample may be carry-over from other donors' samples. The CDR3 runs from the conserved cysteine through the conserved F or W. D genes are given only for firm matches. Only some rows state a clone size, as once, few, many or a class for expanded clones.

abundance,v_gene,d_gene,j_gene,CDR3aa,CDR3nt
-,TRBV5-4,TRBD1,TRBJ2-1,CASSTPGGNEQFF,TGTGCCAGCAGCACCCCAGGGGGCAATGAGCAGTTCTTC
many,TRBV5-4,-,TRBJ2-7,CASSLAAARVYEQYF,TGTGCCAGCAGCTTGGCGGCAGCGCGGGTCTACGAGCAGTACTTC
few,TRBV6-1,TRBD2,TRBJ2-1,CASSGTLAGGNNEQFF,TGTGCCAGCAGTGGGACCCTAGCGGGAGGGAACAATGAGCAGTTCTTC
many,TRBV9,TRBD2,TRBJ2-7,CASSSGDTNYEQYF,TGTGCCAGTTCTAGCGGCGACACGAACTACGAGCAGTACTTC
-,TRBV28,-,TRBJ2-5,CASIPNHRRYQETQYF,TGTGCCAGCATTCCCAACCACCGCAGGTATCAAGAGACCCAGTACTTC
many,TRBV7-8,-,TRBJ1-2,CASSPRGDYGYTF,TGTGCCAGCAGCCCCCGGGGAGACTATGGCTACACCTTC
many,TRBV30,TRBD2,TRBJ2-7,CARGGFRHEQYF,TGTGCCCGCGGGGGGTTTCGCCACGAGCAGTACTTC
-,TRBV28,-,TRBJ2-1,CASSIRGGNYNEQFF,TGTGCCAGCAGTATTAGGGGGGGTAACTACAATGAGCAGTTCTTC
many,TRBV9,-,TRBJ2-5,CASSGNQETQYF,TGTGCCAGCAGCGGAAATCAAGAGACCCAGTACTTC
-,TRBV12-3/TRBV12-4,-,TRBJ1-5,CASSLVGQETQHF,TGTGCCAGCAGTTTAGTCGGCCAAGAGACCCAGCATTTT
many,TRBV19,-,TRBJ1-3,CASRELGRNTIYF,TGTGCCAGTAGAGAGTTGGGGAGAAACACCATATATTTT
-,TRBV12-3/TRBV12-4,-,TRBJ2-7,CASSPGWGALGEQYF,TGTGCCAGCAGCCCAGGGTGGGGGGCCCTGGGGGAGCAGTACTTC
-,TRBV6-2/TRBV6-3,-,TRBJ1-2,CASSWENYGYTF,TGTGCCAGCAGTTGGGAGAACTATGGCTACACCTTC
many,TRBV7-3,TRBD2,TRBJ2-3,CASSRSGAADTQYF,TGTGCCAGCAGCCGAAGCGGGGCGGCGGATACGCAGTATTTT
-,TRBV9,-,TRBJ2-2,CASSVALGNTGELFF,TGTGCCAGCAGCGTAGCCCTCGGGAACACCGGGGAGCTGTTTTTT
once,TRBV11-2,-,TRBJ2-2,CASSPSIGRGSGELFF,TGTGCCAGCAGCCCCTCTATCGGGAGAGGGTCCGGGGAGCTGTTTTTT
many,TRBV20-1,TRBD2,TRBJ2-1,CLSGSYNEQFF,TGCCTAAGCGGGAGTTACAATGAGCAGTTCTTC
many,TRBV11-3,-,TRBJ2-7,CASSYGAGSYEQYF,TGTGCCAGCAGCTACGGGGCCGGCTCCTACGAGCAGTACTTC
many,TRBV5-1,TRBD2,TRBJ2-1,CASSLELAGGGNEQFF,TGCGCCAGCAGCTTGGAACTAGCGGGAGGGGGCAATGAGCAGTTCTTC
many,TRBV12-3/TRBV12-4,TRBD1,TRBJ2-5,CASSPPLRGSQETQYF,TGTGCCAGCAGTCCCCCCCTCAGGGGGTCCCAAGAGACCCAGTACTTC
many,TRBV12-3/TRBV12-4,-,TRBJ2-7,CASSLAQGSNEQYF,TGTGCCAGCAGTTTAGCGCAGGGGAGTAACGAGCAGTACTTC
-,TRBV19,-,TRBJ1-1,CASNSVMNTEAFF,TGTGCCAGTAACAGCGTCATGAACACTGAAGCTTTCTTT
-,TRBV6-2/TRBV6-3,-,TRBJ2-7,CASTYKWTDPQYF,TGTGCCAGCACCTACAAGTGGACAGACCCCCAGTACTTC
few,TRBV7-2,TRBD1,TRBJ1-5,CASSKGQAGNQPQHF,TGTGCCAGCTCCAAGGGACAGGCTGGCAATCAGCCCCAGCATTTT
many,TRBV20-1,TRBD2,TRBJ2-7,CSASGGSYEQYF,TGCAGTGCTAGCGGGGGGTCCTACGAGCAGTACTTC
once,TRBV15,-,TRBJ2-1,CATSSSEQSSYNEQFF,TGTGCCACCAGCAGCTCCGAACAAAGCTCCTACAATGAGCAGTTCTTC
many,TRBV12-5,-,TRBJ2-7,CASGFSGFGNEQYF,TGTGCTAGTGGTTTTTCCGGGTTTGGTAACGAGCAGTACTTC
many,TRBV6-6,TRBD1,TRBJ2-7,CASSRSDRQTYEQYF,TGTGCCAGCAGTCGATCGGACAGGCAGACCTACGAGCAGTACTTC
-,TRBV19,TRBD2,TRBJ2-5,CASRGSGRETQYF,TGTGCCAGTAGGGGTAGCGGGAGAGAGACCCAGTACTTC
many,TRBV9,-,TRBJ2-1,CASSVAGGPTTKINEQFF,TGTGCCAGCAGCGTAGCAGGAGGTCCGACGACTAAAATCAATGAGCAGTTCTTC
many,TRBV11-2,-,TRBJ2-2,CASSLRWPNQGSGGELFF,TGTGCCAGCAGCTTACGGTGGCCAAACCAGGGATCTGGCGGGGAGCTGTTTTTT
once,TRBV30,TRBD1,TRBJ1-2,CAWSGNRGGVGYTF,TGTGCCTGGAGCGGCAACAGGGGAGGAGTAGGCTACACCTTC
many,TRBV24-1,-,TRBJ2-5,CATSVVGSDKETQYF,TGTGCCACCAGTGTCGTCGGGAGCGACAAAGAGACCCAGTACTTC
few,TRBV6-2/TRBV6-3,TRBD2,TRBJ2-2,CASKRTSGRRSTGELFF,TGTGCCAGCAAGAGAACTAGCGGGAGAAGAAGCACCGGGGAGCTGTTTTTT
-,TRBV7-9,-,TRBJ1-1,CASSFKMNTEAFF,TGTGCCAGCAGCTTTAAAATGAACACTGAAGCTTTCTTT
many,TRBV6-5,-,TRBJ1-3,CASSYRSSGNTIYF,TGTGCCAGCAGTTACCGCAGCTCTGGAAACACCATATATTTT
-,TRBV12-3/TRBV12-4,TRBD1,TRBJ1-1,CASEGTANTEAFF,TGTGCCAGCGAAGGGACAGCGAACACTGAAGCTTTCTTT
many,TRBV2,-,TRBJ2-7,CASSGAGYEQYF,TGTGCCAGCAGTGGTGCAGGCTACGAGCAGTACTTC
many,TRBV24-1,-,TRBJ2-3,CATSVHETDTQYF,TGTGCCACCAGTGTACACGAAACAGATACGCAGTATTTT
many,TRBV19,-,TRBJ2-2,CACSGNANTGELFF,TGTGCCTGCTCGGGTAACGCGAACACCGGGGAGCTGTTTTTT
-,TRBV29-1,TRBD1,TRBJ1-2,CSTDRDDGYTF,TGCAGCACGGACAGGGACGATGGCTACACCTTC
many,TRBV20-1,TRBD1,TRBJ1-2,CSARDRTGHGYTF,TGCAGTGCTAGAGATAGGACAGGGCATGGCTACACCTTC
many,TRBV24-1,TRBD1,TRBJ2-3,CATSQTRTGGPDTQYF,TGTGCCACCAGTCAGACTCGGACAGGGGGGCCAGATACGCAGTATTTT
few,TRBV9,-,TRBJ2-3,CASSVDSEHTDTQYF,TGTGCCAGCAGCGTAGATAGCGAGCACACAGATACGCAGTATTTT
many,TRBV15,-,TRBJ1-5,CATSRVTGNSQPQHF,TGTGCCACCAGCAGAGTTACAGGGAATAGTCAGCCCCAGCATTTT